This record covers a single T cell receptor (beta chain). Its antigen is not yet known. No base quality information exists; no much larger clone differs at one position. The sample originates from a study of T cell changes during pregnancy in multiple sclerosis (dated by TCRdb to between 2019 and 2020). The study in broad terms: The study looked at changes in the T cell repertoire across pregnancy in women with multiple sclerosis.

The library was made by the immunoSEQ multiplex PCR assay. TCRdb took over this immuneACCESS table, retaining in-frame rearrangements with V and J assigned. Such tables are incomplete; in checked studies, under half of the missing clones stem from an unresolved V gene, and the remainder is unexplained. Present in this sample are about 100,000 clones, roughly 92% of which were seen just once. The top ten hold around 0.99% of the sample. This receptor was taken from a female donor with multiple sclerosis, enrolled in a pregnancy study. The specimen comprised peripheral blood, sampled after pregnancy.

CDR3 reads: CASSPSGTSGHYEQFF. At the DNA level, the sequence is TGTGCCAGCAGTCCCTCCGGGACTAGCGGGCACTATGAGCAGTTCTTC. This chain is built from TRBV11-3 and TRBJ2-1, with 12 bases in between that match TRBD2. V ends up 6 bases short and J 8 bases short, with an unmatched junction base count of 11. CDR1 and CDR2 are read off the germline V gene as SGHNT and YENEEA. The CDR3 covers 16 residues, taking in both the cysteine and the phenylalanine. This entry keeps only the CDR3 DNA: 48 bases, framed from base 1.